This TCR beta chain was retrieved from a study of brain T cells in children with intractable seizures. Whole-study findings and limits: Pre- and post-surgery blood differed in depth, so pre-surgery absences may be undersampling. Patients' HCMV serostatus was unknown; virus specificity rests on CDR3 similarity alone.

A word on this clone: Its antigen is undetermined.

Germline V gives CDR1 MDHEN, CDR2 SYDVKM. Losses at the gene ends were 2 bases for V and 5 bases for J; bases not matched to a gene: 5. The CDR3 is 14 amino acids. TCRdb's copy holds only in-frame clones and misses some; the assay was immunoSEQ multiplex PCR. In the table there are 95,000 to 120,000 clones, approximately 94% of which are singletons. The TCR was taken from a boy under two years old with hemimegalencephaly and intractable seizures. The sequenced sample was peripheral blood, obtained at surgery. V and J are TRBV28 and TRBJ1-1; TRBD1 agrees at 7 bases. The CDR3 sequence: CASSLVRGRTEAFF. CDR3 DNA sequence: TGTGCCAGCAGTTTAGTAAGGGGGCGGACTGAAGCTTTCTTT.